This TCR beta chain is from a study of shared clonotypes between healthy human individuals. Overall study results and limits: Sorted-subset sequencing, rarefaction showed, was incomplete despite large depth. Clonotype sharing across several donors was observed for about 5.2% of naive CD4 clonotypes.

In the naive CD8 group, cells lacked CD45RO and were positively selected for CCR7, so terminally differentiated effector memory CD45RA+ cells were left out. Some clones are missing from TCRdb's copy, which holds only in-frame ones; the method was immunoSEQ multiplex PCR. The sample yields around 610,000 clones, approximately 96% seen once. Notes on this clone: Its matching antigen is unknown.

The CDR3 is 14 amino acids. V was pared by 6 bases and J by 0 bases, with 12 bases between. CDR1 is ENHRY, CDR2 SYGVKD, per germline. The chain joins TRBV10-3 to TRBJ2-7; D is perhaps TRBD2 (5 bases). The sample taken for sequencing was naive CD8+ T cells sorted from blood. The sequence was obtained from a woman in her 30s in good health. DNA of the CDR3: TGTGCCATCAGCGAAGGACTTCCCTCCTACGAGCAGTACTTC. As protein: CAISEGLPSYEQYF.